This note documents a single T cell receptor (beta chain) sequence. The record originates from a study of human CD8 memory T cell subsets. The CDR3 runs 13 residues. Looked up from germline, CDR1 is MGHRA and CDR2 is YSYEKL. UMI-labeled 5' RACE produced the TCR beta libraries. TCRdb re-called the 5' RACE reads and catalogs CDR3 proteins one per entry, DNA excluded. The repertoire table contains under 20,000 distinct CDR3 sequences. The rearrangement joins TRBV4-1 to TRBJ2-1; TCRdb outputs TRBD2, but without DNA this stays unchecked. This TCR was recovered from a human donor in good health. Sequenced input: CD8+ T cells from PBMCs. The CDR3 reads CASSPLSGNEQFF.